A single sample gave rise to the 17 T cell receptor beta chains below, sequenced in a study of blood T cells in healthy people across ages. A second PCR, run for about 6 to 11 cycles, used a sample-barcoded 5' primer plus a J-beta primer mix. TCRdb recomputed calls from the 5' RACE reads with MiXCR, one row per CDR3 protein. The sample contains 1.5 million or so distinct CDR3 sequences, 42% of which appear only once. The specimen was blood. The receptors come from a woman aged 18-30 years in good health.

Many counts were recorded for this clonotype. CDR3: CSALPGLPKTQYF. CDR3 nucleotides: TGCAGCGCCTTACCCGGACTACCGAAGACCCAGTACTTC. The V gene is TRBV29-1, the J gene TRBJ2-5; maybe TRBD2 (6 bases). The CDR3 is 13 residues long. In germline, CDR1 is SQVTM, CDR2 ANQGSEA. The V end was cut by 7 bases, the J end by 6 bases, with 18 bases between. Together with reference TRBV29-1 and TRBJ2-5, the CDR3 gives the full variable domain: SAVISQKPSRDICQRGTSLTIQCQVDSQVTMMFWYRQQPGQSLTLIATANQGSEATYESGFVIDKFPISRPNLTFSTLTVSNMSPEDSSIYLCSALPGLPKTQYFGPGTRLLVL.

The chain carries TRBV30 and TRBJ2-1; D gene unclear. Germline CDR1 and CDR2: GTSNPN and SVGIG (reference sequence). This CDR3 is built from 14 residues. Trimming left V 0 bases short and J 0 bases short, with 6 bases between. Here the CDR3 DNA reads TGTGCCTGGAGTGTTTCCTCCTCCTACAATGAGCAGTTCTTC. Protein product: CAWSVSSSYNEQFF.

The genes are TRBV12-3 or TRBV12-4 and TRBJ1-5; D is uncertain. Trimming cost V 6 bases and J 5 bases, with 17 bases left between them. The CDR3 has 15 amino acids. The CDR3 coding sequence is TGTGCCAGCAGGCGGGCTTCTGATCCTTATCAGCCCCAGCATTTT. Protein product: CASRRASDPYQPQHF.

The CDR3 DNA sequence: TGCAGCGTCATAGACAATTACTCCTACGAGCAGTACTTC. Its protein product is CSVIDNYSYEQYF. The chain carries TRBV29-1 and TRBJ2-4; D unclear. The J call could be wrong; TRBJ2-7 is a better fit for the DNA end. Germline assignment: CDR1 SQVTM and CDR2 ANQGSEA. The CDR3 is 13 amino acids.

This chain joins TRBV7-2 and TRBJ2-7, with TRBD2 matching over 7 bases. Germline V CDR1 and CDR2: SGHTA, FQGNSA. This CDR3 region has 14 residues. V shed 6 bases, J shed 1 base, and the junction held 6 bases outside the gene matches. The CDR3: CASRPSGVSYEQYF. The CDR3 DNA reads TGTGCCAGCAGGCCTAGCGGTGTTTCCTACGAGCAGTACTTC.

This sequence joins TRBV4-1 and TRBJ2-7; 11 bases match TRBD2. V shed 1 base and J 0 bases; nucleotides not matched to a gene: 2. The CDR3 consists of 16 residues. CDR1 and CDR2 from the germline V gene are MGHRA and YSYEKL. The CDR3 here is CASSQGSGGDSYEQYF. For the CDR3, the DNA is TGCGCCAGCAGCCAAGGTAGCGGGGGGGACTCCTACGAGCAGTACTTC.

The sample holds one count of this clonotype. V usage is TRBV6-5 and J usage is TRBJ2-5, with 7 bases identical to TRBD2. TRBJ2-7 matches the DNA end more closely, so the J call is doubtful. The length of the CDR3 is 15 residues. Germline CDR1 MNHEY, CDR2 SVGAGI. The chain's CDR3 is CASSYSGGGGYEQYF. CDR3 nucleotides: TGTGCCAGCAGTTACTCGGGGGGGGGTGGGTACGAGCAGTACTTC.

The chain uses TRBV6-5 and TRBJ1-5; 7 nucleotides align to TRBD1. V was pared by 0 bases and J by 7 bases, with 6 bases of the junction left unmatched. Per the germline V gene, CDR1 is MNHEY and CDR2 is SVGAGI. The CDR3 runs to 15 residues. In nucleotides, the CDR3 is TGTGCCAGCAGTTACTCGAGACAGGGAAAACAGCCCCAGCATTTT. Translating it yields CASSYSRQGKQPQHF.

The CDR3 is CASSDSIYEQYF. The CDR3 DNA reads as TGTGCCAGCAGTGACAGTATTTACGAGCAGTACTTC. The V gene is TRBV12-3 or TRBV12-4, the J gene TRBJ2-7, with TRBD1 as a possible D gene (5 bases). Trimming took 5 bases from V and 4 from J, leaving 9 bases between them. The CDR3 is 12 amino acids.

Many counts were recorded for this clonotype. CDR3 sequence (DNA): TGTGCCAGCAGTTTTACGGGGGCATCTTACGAGCAGTACTTC. Its translation is CASSFTGASYEQYF. The chain combines TRBV12-3 or TRBV12-4 with TRBJ2-7, with D perhaps given as TRBD1 or TRBD2 (6 bases each). Trimming cost V 3 bases and J 4 bases, with 13 bases left between them. The CDR3 runs to 14 residues.

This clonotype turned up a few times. CDR3 sequence reads: CSVGSGQGRVGETQYF. CDR3 bases: TGCAGCGTTGGTTCCGGACAGGGACGAGTAGGGGAGACCCAGTACTTC. The chain has TRBV29-1 and TRBJ2-4; 8 bases align to TRBD1. Gene TRBJ2-5 matches the end of the DNA better, so the J call may be wrong. This CDR3 comprises 16 residues. Looked up from germline, CDR1 is SQVTM and CDR2 is ANQGSEA.

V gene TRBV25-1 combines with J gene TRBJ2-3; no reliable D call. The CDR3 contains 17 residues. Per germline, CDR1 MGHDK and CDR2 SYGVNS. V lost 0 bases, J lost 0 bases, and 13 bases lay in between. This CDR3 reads CASSEYLDQLSTDTQYF. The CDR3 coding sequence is TGTGCCAGCAGTGAATATTTGGACCAACTAAGCACAGATACGCAGTATTTT.

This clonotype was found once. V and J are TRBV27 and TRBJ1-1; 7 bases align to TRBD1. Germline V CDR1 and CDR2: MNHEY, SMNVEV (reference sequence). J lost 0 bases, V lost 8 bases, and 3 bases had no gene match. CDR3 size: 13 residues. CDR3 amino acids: CASGQVMNTEAFF. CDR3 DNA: TGTGCCAGCGGACAGGTGATGAACACTGAAGCTTTCTTT.

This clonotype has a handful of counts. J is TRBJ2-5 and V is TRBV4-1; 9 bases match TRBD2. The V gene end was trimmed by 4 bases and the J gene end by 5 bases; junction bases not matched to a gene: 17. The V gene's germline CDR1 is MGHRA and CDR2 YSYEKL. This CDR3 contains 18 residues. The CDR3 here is CASSPNRLAEGAGETQYF. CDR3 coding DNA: TGCGCCAGCAGCCCAAATAGACTAGCGGAGGGGGCAGGTGAGACCCAGTACTTC.

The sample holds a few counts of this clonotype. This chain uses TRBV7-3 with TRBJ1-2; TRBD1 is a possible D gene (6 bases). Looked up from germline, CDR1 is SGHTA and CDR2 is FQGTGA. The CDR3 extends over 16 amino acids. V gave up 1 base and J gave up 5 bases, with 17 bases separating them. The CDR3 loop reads CASSLMGDKGRYGYTF. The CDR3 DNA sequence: TGTGCCAGCAGCTTAATGGGGGACAAGGGGAGGTATGGCTACACCTTC.

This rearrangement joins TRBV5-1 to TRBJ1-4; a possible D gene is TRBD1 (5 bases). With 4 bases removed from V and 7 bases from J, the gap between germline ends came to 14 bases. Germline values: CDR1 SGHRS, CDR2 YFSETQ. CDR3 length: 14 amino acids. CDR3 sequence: CASSLGTSGEKLFF. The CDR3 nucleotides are TGCGCCAGCAGCCTCGGGACTTCAGGTGAAAAACTGTTTTTT.

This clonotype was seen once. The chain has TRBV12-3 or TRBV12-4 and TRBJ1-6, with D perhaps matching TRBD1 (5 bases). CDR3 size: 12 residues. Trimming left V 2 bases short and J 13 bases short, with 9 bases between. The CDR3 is CASSLSRGPLHF. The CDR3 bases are TGTGCCAGCAGTTTATCCCGGGGCCCCCTCCACTTT.